This T cell receptor beta chain was identified during a study of blood T cell repertoires in COVID-19 (dated by TCRdb to 2020 to 2021). General notes on the study: The collaborator samples originated in the United States, Italy and Spain and spanned the acute and convalescent phases of COVID-19. The prospective study material was composed of cDNA or gDNA derived from T cells, B-cell-depleted T cells, or PBMCs. Deeply sampled blood TCRbeta repertoires from subjects exposed to, actively infected with, or recovered from COVID-19 were included in the dataset. The repertoires were released in a freely available public database meant as a resource for research on the immune response to SARS-CoV-2. Samples came from the ongoing ImmuneRACE study (first 160 participants) plus 1,254 subjects from 6 global collaborators. Sample metadata almost always included a de-identified subject ID, COVID-19 status, age in years and sex. Where available, HLA class I and class II types were taken from metadata supplied by the sample provider and were not determined by assay-based typing. Study-wide findings and limitations: Clinical and demographic metadata were provided uncurated, with the amount varying by source and participant.

In the case of this clone: The target of this receptor is not known. No quality values exist for individual bases; no much larger clone is one base distant.

From cysteine to phenylalanine, the CDR3 is 15 amino acids long. Kept here is only the CDR3 DNA, which spans 45 bases and is read in frame from base 1. The germline V gene (reference sequence) yields LNHNV for CDR1 and YYDKDF for CDR2. The trim is 0 bases for V and 5 bases for J, with a gap of 13 bases between the germline ends. TCRbeta CDR3 regions were amplified from genomic DNA by means of the immunoSEQ Assay, a bias-controlled multiplex PCR. Per the source publication's procedure: Nucleated cell counts per sample were estimated from amplification of reference gene primers within the assay. Sequence reads were collapsed and filtered to measure the absolute abundance of every unique TCRbeta CDR3 rearrangement. For each sample, productive Simpson clonality was calculated as the square root of Simpson's diversity index across productive rearrangements. TCRdb holds this immuneACCESS table with in-frame rearrangements only. Some clones are missing; in checked studies, unresolved V genes explain under half, and the rest has no known cause. V and J calls and clone size come straight from that table; D and trimming were deduced from the DNA. This sample is represented by under 200,000 clones; just over 85% of them were singletons. The top ten constitute approximately 7% of the sample.

Each collaborating institution followed its own protocols to collect whole blood in K2EDTA tubes. For TCRbeta analysis, collaborator samples were shipped as frozen whole blood, as isolated PBMCs, or as DNA extracted from either sample type. The receptor was isolated from a man aged 45-65 years with active or convalescent COVID-19. The chain employs TRBV15 and TRBJ1-1; no confident D gene assignment can be made. The sequenced sample was peripheral blood. This receptor has the CDR3 CATSRELEGRTEAFF. The DNA reads as follows: TGTGCCACCAGCAGAGAGTTGGAGGGTAGGACTGAAGCTTTCTTT. Beyond the CDR3, the reference TRBV15 and TRBJ1-1 genes provide the residues; the full variable domain reads: DAMVIQNPRYQVTQFGKPVTLSCSQTLNHNVMYWYQQKSSQAPKLLFHYYDKDFNNEADTPDNFQSRRPNTSFCFLDIRSPGLGDTAMYLCATSRELEGRTEAFFGQGTRLTVV.